These T cell receptor beta chains were read from a single sample in a study of T cell responses to AZD1222 COVID-19 vaccine. TCRdb's copy holds only in-frame clones and misses some; the assay was immunoSEQ multiplex PCR. The table records 45,000 to 60,000 clones, 87% of them present only once. The sequencing used peripheral blood, collected on day 0 of AZD1222 vaccination. The receptors come from an adult in good health. Both conserved end residues are trimmed from each CDR3. D genes are given only for firm matches. For some rows the clone size is stated as once, few or many, or as a class when expanded; others skip it.

clone_size j_call d_call v_call cdr3_aa
once TRBJ2-7 TRBD1 TRBV16 ASSQMGQANYEQY
- TRBJ2-3 - TRBV7-2 ASSLSARAGTDTQY
- TRBJ1-1 - TRBV15 ATSSDLNTEAF
- TRBJ2-5 TRBD2 TRBV18 ASSLGRGGETQY
- TRBJ2-7 TRBD2 TRBV19 ASLGLAGGKYEQY
- TRBJ1-3 TRBD1 TRBV19 ASRQGTFSGNTIY
once TRBJ1-5 - TRBV19 ASSMAQPSNQPQH
- TRBJ1-5 TRBD1 TRBV24-1 ATSHTGGSNQPQH
- TRBJ1-1 TRBD1 TRBV11-2 ASRDGVRGPNTEAF
- TRBJ2-1 TRBD2 TRBV7-3 ASSSQPKAGGPNEQF
- TRBJ1-4 - TRBV5-1 ASSLGPEVANEKLF
- TRBJ2-2 - TRBV18 ASSPSLAANTGELF
- TRBJ2-3 TRBD1 TRBV7-6 ASSSTPGQGEDTQY
- TRBJ1-2 - TRBV5-4 ASSLGQETANGYT
- TRBJ2-4 - TRBV7-2 ASSRHTENIQY
- TRBJ1-1 - TRBV4-1 ASSQLQAYTEAF
- TRBJ2-7 - TRBV7-2 ASSLDYEQY
- TRBJ1-1 TRBD1 TRBV18 ASSTRTGANTEAF
- TRBJ2-1 - TRBV5-6 ASSRGGESYNEQF
- TRBJ1-2 - TRBV21-1 ASSEDRSAYGYT
- TRBJ1-2 - TRBV5-1 ASSLGQIDYGYT
- TRBJ1-3 - TRBV9 ASSGGSGNTIY